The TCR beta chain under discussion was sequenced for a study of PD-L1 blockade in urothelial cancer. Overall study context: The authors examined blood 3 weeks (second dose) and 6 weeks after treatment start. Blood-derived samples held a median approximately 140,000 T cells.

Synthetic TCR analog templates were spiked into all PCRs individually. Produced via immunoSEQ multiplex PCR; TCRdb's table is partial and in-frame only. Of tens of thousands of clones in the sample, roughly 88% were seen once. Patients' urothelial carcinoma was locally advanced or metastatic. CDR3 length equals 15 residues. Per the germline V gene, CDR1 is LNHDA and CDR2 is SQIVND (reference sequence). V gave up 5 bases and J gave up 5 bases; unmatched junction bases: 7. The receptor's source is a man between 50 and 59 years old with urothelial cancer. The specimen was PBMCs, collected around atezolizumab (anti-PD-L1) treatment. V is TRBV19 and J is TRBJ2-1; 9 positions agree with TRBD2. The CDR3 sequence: CASSPRLAENNEQFF. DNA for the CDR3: TGTGCCAGTAGTCCCCGACTAGCGGAGAACAATGAGCAGTTCTTC.